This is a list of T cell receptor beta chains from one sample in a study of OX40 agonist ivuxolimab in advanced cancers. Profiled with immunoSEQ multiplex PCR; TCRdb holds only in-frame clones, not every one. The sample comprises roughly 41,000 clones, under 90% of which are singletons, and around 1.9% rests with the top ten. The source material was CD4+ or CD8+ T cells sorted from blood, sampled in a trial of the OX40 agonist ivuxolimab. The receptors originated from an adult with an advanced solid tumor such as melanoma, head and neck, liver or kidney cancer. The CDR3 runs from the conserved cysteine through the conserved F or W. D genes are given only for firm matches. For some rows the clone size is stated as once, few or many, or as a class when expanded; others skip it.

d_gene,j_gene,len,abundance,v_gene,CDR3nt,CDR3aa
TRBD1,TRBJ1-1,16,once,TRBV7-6,TGTGCCAGCAGCGAACGACAGACAGGGGTTAACACTGAAGCTTTCTTT,CASSERQTGVNTEAFF
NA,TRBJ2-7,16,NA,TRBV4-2,TGTGCCAGCAGCCAAGGGGCCGGCGGGGCAGCCTACGAGCAGTACTTC,CASSQGAGGAAYEQYF
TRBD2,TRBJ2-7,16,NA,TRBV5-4,TGTGCCAGCAGCTTGGGGACTAGCGGGGGAACGTACGAGCAGTACTTC,CASSLGTSGGTYEQYF
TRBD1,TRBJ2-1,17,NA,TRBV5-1,TGCGCCAGCAGCTTGTCAGTAGTCCGGACAGGGTACAATGAGCAGTTCTTC,CASSLSVVRTGYNEQFF
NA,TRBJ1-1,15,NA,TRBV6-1,TGTGCCAGCAGTGTCGGGCAGGGAGGGTGGACTGAAGCTTTCTTT,CASSVGQGGWTEAFF
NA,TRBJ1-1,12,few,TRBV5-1,TGCGCCAGCAGCTATGACGACACTGAAGCTTTCTTT,CASSYDDTEAFF
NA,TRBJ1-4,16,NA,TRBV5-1,TGCGCCAGCAGCGCCGCCCGACAGATCACTAATGAAAAACTGTTTTTT,CASSAARQITNEKLFF
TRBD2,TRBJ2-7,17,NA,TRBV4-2,TGTGCCAGCAGCGATGGACTAGCGGGGGGTCGTTCGGGAGAGCAGTACTTC,CASSDGLAGGRSGEQYF
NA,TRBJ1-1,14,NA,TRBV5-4,TGTGCCAGCAGCTTGGTAGGCAGGAACACTGAAGCTTTCTTT,CASSLVGRNTEAFF
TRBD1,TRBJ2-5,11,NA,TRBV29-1,TGCAGCGGGTGGGACAGCGCGGCCCAGTACTTC,CSGWDSAAQYF
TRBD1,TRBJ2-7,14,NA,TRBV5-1,TGCGCCAGCAGCGAAAGGACAGGGGATAACGAGCAGTACTTC,CASSERTGDNEQYF
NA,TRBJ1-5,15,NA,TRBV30,TGTGCCTGGAGCCCCGGGCAGTTAGGGAATCAGCCCCAGCATTTT,CAWSPGQLGNQPQHF
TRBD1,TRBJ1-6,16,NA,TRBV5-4,TGTGCCAGCAGCATAGGGACAGGGGGCTCAAGTTCACCCCTCCACTTT,CASSIGTGGSSSPLHF
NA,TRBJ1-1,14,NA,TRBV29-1,TGCAGCGTTGGTAAGGGGTCGGCGGACACTGAAGCTTTCTTT,CSVGKGSADTEAFF
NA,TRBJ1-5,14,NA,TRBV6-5,TGTGCCAGCAGTTACTTTGTCAAGACCCAGCCCCAGCATTTT,CASSYFVKTQPQHF
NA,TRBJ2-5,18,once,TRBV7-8,TGTGCCAGCAGCTTAGGATTAGGGAAGGGACGAGATGAGGAGACCCAGTACTTC,CASSLGLGKGRDEETQYF
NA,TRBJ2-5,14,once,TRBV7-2,TGTGCCAGCAGCTTAATGGGGGGCGCAGAGACCCAGTACTTC,CASSLMGGAETQYF
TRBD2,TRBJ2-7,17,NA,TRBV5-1,TGCGCCAGCAGCTTGGGACCCAGCGGGGTCAGCTCCTACGAGCAGTACTTC,CASSLGPSGVSSYEQYF
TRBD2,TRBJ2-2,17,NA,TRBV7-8,TGTGCCAGCAGCCCCGGTATGGGCGGGGGGCTGACCGGGGAGCTGTTTTTT,CASSPGMGGGLTGELFF
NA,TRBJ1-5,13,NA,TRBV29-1,TGCAGCGTTGATAAGATCCGCAATCAGCCCCAGCATTTT,CSVDKIRNQPQHF
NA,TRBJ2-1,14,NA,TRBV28,TGTGCCAGCAGTTTAATCGTCAGGAGAAATGAGCAGTTCTTC,CASSLIVRRNEQFF
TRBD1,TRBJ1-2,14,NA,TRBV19,TGTGCCAGTAATCTAGGGGACAGGGGGCACGGCTACACCTTC,CASNLGDRGHGYTF
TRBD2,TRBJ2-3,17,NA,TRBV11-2,TGTGCCAGCAGCTTAGATCCCCTAGCGGGTCCCACAGATACGCAGTATTTT,CASSLDPLAGPTDTQYF
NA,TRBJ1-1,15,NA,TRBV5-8,TGTGCCAGCAGCTTGACCGACGGGACCGGTGGTGAAGCTTTCTTT,CASSLTDGTGGEAFF
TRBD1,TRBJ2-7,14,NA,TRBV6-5,TGTGCCAGCAGTTATCGGGGACAGGGCCACGAGCAGTACTTC,CASSYRGQGHEQYF
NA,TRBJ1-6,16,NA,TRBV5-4,TGTGCCAGCAGCTTGGAATTACAGGTTGACGTGTCACCCCTCCACTTT,CASSLELQVDVSPLHF
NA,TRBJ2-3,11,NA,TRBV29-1,TGCAGCGATAGGGTGGGAGATACGCAGTATTTT,CSDRVGDTQYF
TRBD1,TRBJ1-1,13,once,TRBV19,TGTGCCAGTAGTCGTGGGACAGTGCCTGAAGCTTTCTTT,CASSRGTVPEAFF
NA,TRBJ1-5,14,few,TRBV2,TGTGCCAGCAGTGATGTGGGGGAGAATCAGCCCCAGCATTTT,CASSDVGENQPQHF
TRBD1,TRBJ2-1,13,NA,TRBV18,TGTGCCAGCTCATCTCGACAGGGCGATGAGCAGTTCTTC,CASSSRQGDEQFF
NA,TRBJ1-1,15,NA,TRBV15,TGTGCCACCAGCAGAGAACAGGGATATGTGACTGAAGCTTTCTTT,CATSREQGYVTEAFF
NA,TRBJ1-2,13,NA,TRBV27,TGTGCCAGCAGTTTATCGGTATCCGATGGCTACACCTTC,CASSLSVSDGYTF
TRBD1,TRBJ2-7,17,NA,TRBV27,TGTGCCAGCAGTTCCATAACGGGGCTGACAGGGTCCTACGAGCAGTACTTC,CASSSITGLTGSYEQYF
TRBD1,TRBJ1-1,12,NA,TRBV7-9,TGTGCCAGCAGTTTCGACAGGGGGGAAGCTTTCTTT,CASSFDRGEAFF
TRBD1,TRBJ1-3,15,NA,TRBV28,TGTGCCAGCAGATCGGGACAGGCAAAAGGAAACACCATATATTTT,CASRSGQAKGNTIYF
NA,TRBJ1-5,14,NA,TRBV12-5,TGTGCTAGTGGTTTGCTACAGGGTCATCAGCCCCAGCATTTT,CASGLLQGHQPQHF
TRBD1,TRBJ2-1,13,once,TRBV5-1,TGCGCCAGCAGCTTGGCACAGGGGGTTGAGCAGTTCTTC,CASSLAQGVEQFF
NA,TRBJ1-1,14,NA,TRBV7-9,TGTGCCAGCAGCTCCGACCCCTTGTACACTGAAGCTTTCTTT,CASSSDPLYTEAFF
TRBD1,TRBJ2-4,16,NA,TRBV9,TGTGCCAGCAGCGCAGGAGCACAGGGGGCCAAAAACATTCAGTACTTC,CASSAGAQGAKNIQYF
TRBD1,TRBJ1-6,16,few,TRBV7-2,TGTGCCAGCAGCTTAGGTCTGAGGCAGTCAGGGGGACCCCTCCACTTT,CASSLGLRQSGGPLHF
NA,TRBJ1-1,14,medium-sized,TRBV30,TGTGCCTGGAGATCATGGGACACAAACACTGAAGCTTTCTTT,CAWRSWDTNTEAFF
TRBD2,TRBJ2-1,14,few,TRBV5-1,TGCGCCAGCAGATCGGGGGGGCCATTCGATGAGCAGTTCTTC,CASRSGGPFDEQFF
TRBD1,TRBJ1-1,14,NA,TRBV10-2,TGCGCCAGCAGGGGGACAGGGCGAGACACTGAAGCTTTCTTT,CASRGTGRDTEAFF
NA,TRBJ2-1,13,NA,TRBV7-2,TGTGCCAGCAGCGTAAGGACTCATAATGAGCAGTTCTTC,CASSVRTHNEQFF
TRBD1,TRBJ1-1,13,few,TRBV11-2,TGTGCCAGCAGCTTAACACAGGGGGCTGAAGCTTTCTTT,CASSLTQGAEAFF
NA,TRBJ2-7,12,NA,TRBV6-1,TGTGCCAGCAGTGATCCCAATCTCAGGCAGTACTTC,CASSDPNLRQYF
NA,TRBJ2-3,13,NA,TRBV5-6,TGTGCCAGCAGCTTCTCTCTAGCAGATACGCAGTATTTT,CASSFSLADTQYF